This T cell receptor (beta chain) was sequenced for a study of shared clonotypes between healthy human individuals. Notes on the study in general: Estimated richness was generally greater in naive than memory subsets. Clonotypes which were not shared had lower generation probabilities than clonotypes that all four donors shared.

From CD4+ cells came CD45RA+ naive and CD45RA-negative memory subsets. Assay: immunoSEQ multiplex PCR; the TCRdb copy retains only in-frame clones and omits some. The sample shows around 2.5 million clones, roughly 93% of them seen only once. The germline CDR1 and CDR2 sequences are ENHRY and SYGVKD. The CDR3 loop spans 15 amino acids. V gave up 9 bases and J gave up 1 base, with 18 bases separating them. Regarding this clone: The antigen remains unidentified.

The receptor's source is a man between 18 and 35 years old in good health. Some clones in this sample may be carry-over from other donors' samples. V gene TRBV10-3 combines with J gene TRBJ1-1, with a tentative D call TRBD1 (5 bases). The source material was naive CD4+ T cells from PBMCs. Sample subset: CD45RA+ positively selected. The CDR3 is CAISRKGAENTEAFF. DNA for the CDR3: TGTGCCATTTCCAGAAAAGGGGCTGAGAACACTGAAGCTTTCTTT.